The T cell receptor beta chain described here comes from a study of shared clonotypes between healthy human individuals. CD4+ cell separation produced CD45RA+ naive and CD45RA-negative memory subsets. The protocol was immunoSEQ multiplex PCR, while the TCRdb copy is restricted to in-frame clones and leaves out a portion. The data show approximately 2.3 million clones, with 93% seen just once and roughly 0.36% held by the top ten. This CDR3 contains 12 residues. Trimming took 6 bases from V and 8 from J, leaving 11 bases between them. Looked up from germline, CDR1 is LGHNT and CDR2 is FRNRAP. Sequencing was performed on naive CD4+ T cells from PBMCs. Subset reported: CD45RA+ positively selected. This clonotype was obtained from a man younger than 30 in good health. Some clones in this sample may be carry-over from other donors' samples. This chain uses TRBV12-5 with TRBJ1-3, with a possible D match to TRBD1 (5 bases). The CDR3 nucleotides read TGTGCTAGTGGGGGGACCGGGGACACCATATATTTT. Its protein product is CASGGTGDTIYF.